This is a list of T cell receptor beta chains from one sample in a study of OX40 agonist ivuxolimab in advanced cancers. Data came from immunoSEQ multiplex PCR; TCRdb stores just in-frame clones and leaves some out. This table has some 27,000 clones, 80% to 90% appearing once. Here the sequenced sample was CD4+ or CD8+ T cells sorted from blood, taken in a trial of the OX40 agonist ivuxolimab. These receptors came from an adult with an advanced solid tumor such as melanoma, head and neck, liver or kidney cancer. CDR3s include the opening cysteine and the closing phenylalanine or tryptophan. Fields, in order: J gene, clone size, D gene, CDR3 length, V gene, CDR3 protein, CDR3 DNA. The D gene is left open where the match is weak. Only part of the rows carry a size: once, few, many, or a class if the clone is expanded.

J gene: TRBJ2-7; clone size: NA; D gene: TRBD1; CDR3 length: 12; V gene: TRBV7-9; CDR3 protein: CASSLGDSEQYF; CDR3 DNA: TGTGCCAGCAGCTTAGGGGACAGCGAGCAGTACTTC
J gene: TRBJ2-7; clone size: NA; D gene: NA; CDR3 length: 14; V gene: TRBV4-1; CDR3 protein: CASSFSVPSYEQYF; CDR3 DNA: TGCGCCAGCAGCTTTAGCGTACCCTCCTACGAGCAGTACTTC
J gene: TRBJ1-2; clone size: NA; D gene: NA; CDR3 length: 13; V gene: TRBV4-1; CDR3 protein: CASSQGIQDGYTF; CDR3 DNA: TGCGCCAGCAGCCAAGGGATTCAGGATGGCTACACCTTC
J gene: TRBJ2-2; clone size: NA; D gene: TRBD2; CDR3 length: 17; V gene: TRBV9; CDR3 protein: CASSPDSGGADTGELFF; CDR3 DNA: TGTGCCAGCAGCCCAGATAGCGGGGGGGCTGACACCGGGGAGCTGTTTTTT
J gene: TRBJ2-1; clone size: NA; D gene: TRBD2; CDR3 length: 15; V gene: TRBV9; CDR3 protein: CASSEWSSGGLEQFF; CDR3 DNA: TGTGCCAGCAGCGAGTGGAGTAGCGGGGGGCTTGAGCAGTTCTTC
J gene: TRBJ2-2; clone size: few; D gene: TRBD1; CDR3 length: 15; V gene: TRBV29-1; CDR3 protein: CSVVRTGVGTGELFF; CDR3 DNA: TGCAGCGTTGTCCGGACAGGGGTTGGGACCGGGGAGCTGTTTTTT
J gene: TRBJ2-7; clone size: NA; D gene: NA; CDR3 length: 14; V gene: TRBV9; CDR3 protein: CASSGGTTSYEQYF; CDR3 DNA: TGTGCCAGCAGCGGTGGGACAACCTCCTACGAGCAGTACTTC
J gene: TRBJ1-6; clone size: NA; D gene: NA; CDR3 length: 14; V gene: TRBV4-3; CDR3 protein: CASSPGSARSPLHF; CDR3 DNA: TGCGCCAGCAGCCCCGGTAGTGCTAGATCACCCCTCCACTTT
J gene: TRBJ2-1; clone size: NA; D gene: NA; CDR3 length: 16; V gene: TRBV7-6; CDR3 protein: CASSLWERVNNNEQFF; CDR3 DNA: TGTGCCAGCAGCTTATGGGAGCGGGTTAACAACAATGAGCAGTTCTTC
J gene: TRBJ2-7; clone size: NA; D gene: NA; CDR3 length: 13; V gene: TRBV7-9; CDR3 protein: CASSIGHSYEQYF; CDR3 DNA: TGTGCCAGCAGCATAGGACATAGCTACGAGCAGTACTTC
J gene: TRBJ2-7; clone size: NA; D gene: NA; CDR3 length: 14; V gene: TRBV7-9; CDR3 protein: CASSGGDRTYEQYF; CDR3 DNA: TGTGCCAGCAGCGGGGGAGACAGGACCTACGAGCAGTACTTC
J gene: TRBJ2-3; clone size: NA; D gene: TRBD2; CDR3 length: 15; V gene: TRBV9; CDR3 protein: CASSSSGGFTDTQYF; CDR3 DNA: TGTGCCAGCAGCTCTAGCGGGGGTTTCACAGATACGCAGTATTTT
J gene: TRBJ1-1; clone size: NA; D gene: TRBD1; CDR3 length: 14; V gene: TRBV5-4; CDR3 protein: CASSHRTGNTEAFF; CDR3 DNA: TGTGCCAGCAGCCACCGGACAGGGAACACTGAAGCTTTCTTT
J gene: TRBJ1-1; clone size: NA; D gene: NA; CDR3 length: 15; V gene: TRBV6-5; CDR3 protein: CASSPGGVINTEAFF; CDR3 DNA: TGTGCCAGCAGCCCTGGGGGGGTGATTAACACTGAAGCTTTCTTT
J gene: TRBJ2-2; clone size: NA; D gene: TRBD2; CDR3 length: 17; V gene: TRBV19; CDR3 protein: CASRGLAGGTNTGELFF; CDR3 DNA: TGTGCCAGTAGGGGCCTAGCGGGGGGAACGAACACCGGGGAGCTGTTTTTT
J gene: TRBJ2-7; clone size: once; D gene: TRBD1; CDR3 length: 13; V gene: TRBV2; CDR3 protein: CASSIQGAYEQYF; CDR3 DNA: TGTGCCAGCAGTATACAGGGGGCCTACGAGCAGTACTTC
J gene: TRBJ1-2; clone size: NA; D gene: TRBD1; CDR3 length: 14; V gene: TRBV27; CDR3 protein: CASSPTGVFNGYTF; CDR3 DNA: TGTGCCAGCAGTCCCACAGGGGTTTTCAATGGCTACACCTTC
J gene: TRBJ2-1; clone size: NA; D gene: TRBD2; CDR3 length: 15; V gene: TRBV5-1; CDR3 protein: CASSPAGGPSNEQFF; CDR3 DNA: TGCGCCAGCAGCCCAGCGGGGGGGCCGTCCAATGAGCAGTTCTTC
J gene: TRBJ2-3; clone size: NA; D gene: NA; CDR3 length: 15; V gene: TRBV19; CDR3 protein: CASSIVPASSDTQYF; CDR3 DNA: TGTGCCAGTAGTATAGTCCCCGCTAGCTCAGATACGCAGTATTTT
J gene: TRBJ1-5; clone size: NA; D gene: NA; CDR3 length: 15; V gene: TRBV4-1; CDR3 protein: CASSQETGGGQPQHF; CDR3 DNA: TGCGCCAGCAGCCAAGAGACGGGGGGAGGTCAGCCCCAGCATTTT
J gene: TRBJ1-2; clone size: few; D gene: NA; CDR3 length: 13; V gene: TRBV5-1; CDR3 protein: CASSLARNYGYTF; CDR3 DNA: TGCGCCAGCAGCTTGGCCAGAAACTATGGCTACACCTTC
J gene: TRBJ2-1; clone size: NA; D gene: NA; CDR3 length: 16; V gene: TRBV4-1; CDR3 protein: CASSLPGGAGYNEQFF; CDR3 DNA: TGCGCCAGCAGCCTACCAGGGGGGGCAGGGTACAATGAGCAGTTCTTC
J gene: TRBJ1-1; clone size: few; D gene: NA; CDR3 length: 16; V gene: TRBV4-3; CDR3 protein: CASSQATSGANTEAFF; CDR3 DNA: TGCGCCAGCAGCCAGGCGACCTCAGGTGCCAACACTGAAGCTTTCTTT
J gene: TRBJ1-1; clone size: NA; D gene: NA; CDR3 length: 14; V gene: TRBV7-8; CDR3 protein: CASSIRRDITEAFF; CDR3 DNA: TGTGCCAGCAGCATTAGAAGGGACATCACTGAAGCTTTCTTT
J gene: TRBJ2-7; clone size: NA; D gene: TRBD1; CDR3 length: 15; V gene: TRBV7-2; CDR3 protein: CASSLWGQGNYEQYF; CDR3 DNA: TGTGCCAGCAGCCTGTGGGGACAGGGAAACTACGAGCAGTACTTC
J gene: TRBJ1-5; clone size: few; D gene: NA; CDR3 length: 14; V gene: TRBV13; CDR3 protein: CASSLGGSNQPQHF; CDR3 DNA: TGTGCCAGCAGCTTAGGCGGCAGCAATCAGCCCCAGCATTTT